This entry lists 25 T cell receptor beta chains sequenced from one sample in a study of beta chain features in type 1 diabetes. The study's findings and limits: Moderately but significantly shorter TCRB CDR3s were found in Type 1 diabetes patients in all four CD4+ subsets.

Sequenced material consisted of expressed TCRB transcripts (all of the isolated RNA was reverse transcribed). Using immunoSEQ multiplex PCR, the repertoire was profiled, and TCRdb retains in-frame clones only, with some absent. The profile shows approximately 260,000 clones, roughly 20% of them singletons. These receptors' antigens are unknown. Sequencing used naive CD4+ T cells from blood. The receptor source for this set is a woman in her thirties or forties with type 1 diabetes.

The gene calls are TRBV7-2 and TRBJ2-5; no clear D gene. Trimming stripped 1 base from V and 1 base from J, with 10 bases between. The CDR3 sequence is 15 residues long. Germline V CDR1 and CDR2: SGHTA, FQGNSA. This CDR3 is CASSLVVAGQETQYF. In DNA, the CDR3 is TGTGCCAGCAGCTTAGTGGTGGCAGGCCAAGAGACCCAGTACTTC.

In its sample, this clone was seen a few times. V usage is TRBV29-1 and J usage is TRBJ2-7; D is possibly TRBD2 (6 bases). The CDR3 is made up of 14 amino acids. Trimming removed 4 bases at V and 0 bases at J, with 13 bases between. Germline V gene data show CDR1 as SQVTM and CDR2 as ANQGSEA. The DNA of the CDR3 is TGCAGCGTTGGGCGAGCGGGTCTCTCCTACGAGCAGTACTTC. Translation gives CSVGRAGLSYEQYF.

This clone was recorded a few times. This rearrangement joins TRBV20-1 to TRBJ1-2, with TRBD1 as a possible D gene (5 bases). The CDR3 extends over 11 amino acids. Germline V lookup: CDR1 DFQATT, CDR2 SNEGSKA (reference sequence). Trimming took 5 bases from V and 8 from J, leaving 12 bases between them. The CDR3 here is CSASTDKGYTF. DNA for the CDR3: TGCAGTGCTTCAACGGACAAAGGCTACACCTTC.

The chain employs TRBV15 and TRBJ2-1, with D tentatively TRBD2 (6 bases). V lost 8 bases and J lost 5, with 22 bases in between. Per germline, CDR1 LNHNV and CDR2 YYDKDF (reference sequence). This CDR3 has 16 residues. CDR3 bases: TGTGCCACCCGATTGGATCCGGGACTGATAGACAATGAGCAGTTCTTC. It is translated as CATRLDPGLIDNEQFF.

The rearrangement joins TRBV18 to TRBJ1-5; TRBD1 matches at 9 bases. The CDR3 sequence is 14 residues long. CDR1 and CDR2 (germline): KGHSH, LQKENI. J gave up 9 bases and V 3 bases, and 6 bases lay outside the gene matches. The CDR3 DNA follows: TGTGCCAGCTCACCCGACAGGGGGGAACGGCCCCAGCATTTT. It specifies CASSPDRGERPQHF.

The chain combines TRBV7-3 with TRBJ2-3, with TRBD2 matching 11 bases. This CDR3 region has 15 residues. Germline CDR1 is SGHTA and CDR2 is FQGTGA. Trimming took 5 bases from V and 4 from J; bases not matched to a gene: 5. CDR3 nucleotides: TGTGCCAGCAGCCCCCGACTAGCGGGACCAGATACGCAGTATTTT. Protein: CASSPRLAGPDTQYF.

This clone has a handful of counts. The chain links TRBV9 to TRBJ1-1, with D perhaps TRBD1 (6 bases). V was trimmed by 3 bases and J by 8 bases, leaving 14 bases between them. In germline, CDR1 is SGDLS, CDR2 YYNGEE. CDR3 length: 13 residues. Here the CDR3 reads CASSATGTPEAFF. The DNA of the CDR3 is TGTGCCAGCAGCGCAACCGGGACACCAGAAGCTTTCTTT.

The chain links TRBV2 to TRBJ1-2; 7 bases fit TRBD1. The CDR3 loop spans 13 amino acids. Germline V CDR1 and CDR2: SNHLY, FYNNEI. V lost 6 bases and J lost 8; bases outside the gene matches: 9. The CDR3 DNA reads TGTGCCAGCAGATGGGACAGCACCTCGGGCTACACCTTC. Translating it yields CASRWDSTSGYTF.

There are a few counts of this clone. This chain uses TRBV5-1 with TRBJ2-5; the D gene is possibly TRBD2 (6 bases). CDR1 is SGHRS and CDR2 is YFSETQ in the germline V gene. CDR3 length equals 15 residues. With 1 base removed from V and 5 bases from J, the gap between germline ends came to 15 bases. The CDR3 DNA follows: TGCGCCAGCAGCTTGATGGGGGGAATCGTCGAGACCCAGTACTTC. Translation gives CASSLMGGIVETQYF.

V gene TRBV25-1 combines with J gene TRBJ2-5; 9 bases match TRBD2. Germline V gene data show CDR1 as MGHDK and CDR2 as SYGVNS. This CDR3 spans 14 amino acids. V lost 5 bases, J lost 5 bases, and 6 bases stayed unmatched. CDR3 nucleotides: TGTGCCAGCAGTTTTGCGGGAGGGTTGGAGACCCAGTACTTC. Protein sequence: CASSFAGGLETQYF.

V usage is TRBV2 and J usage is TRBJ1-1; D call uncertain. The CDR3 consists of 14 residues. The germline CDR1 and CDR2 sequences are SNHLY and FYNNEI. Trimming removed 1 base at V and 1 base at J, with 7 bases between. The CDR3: CASSEGGWNTEAFF. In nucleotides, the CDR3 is TGTGCCAGCAGTGAAGGAGGGTGGAACACTGAAGCTTTCTTT.

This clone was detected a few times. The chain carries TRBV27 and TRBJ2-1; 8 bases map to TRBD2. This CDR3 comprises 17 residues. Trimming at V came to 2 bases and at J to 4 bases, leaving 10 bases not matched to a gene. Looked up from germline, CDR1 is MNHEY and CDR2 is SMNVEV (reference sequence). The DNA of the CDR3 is TGTGCCAGCAGTTTAGTCCCACTAGCGGTGGAGTACAATGAGCAGTTCTTC. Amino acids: CASSLVPLAVEYNEQFF.

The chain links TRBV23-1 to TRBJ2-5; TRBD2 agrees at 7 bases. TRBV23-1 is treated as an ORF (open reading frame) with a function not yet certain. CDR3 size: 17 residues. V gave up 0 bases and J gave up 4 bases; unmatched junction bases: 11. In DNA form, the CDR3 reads TGCGCCAGCAGTCAATCATCCCGGGGGGAGGGCACAGAGACCCAGTACTTC. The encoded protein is CASSQSSRGEGTETQYF.

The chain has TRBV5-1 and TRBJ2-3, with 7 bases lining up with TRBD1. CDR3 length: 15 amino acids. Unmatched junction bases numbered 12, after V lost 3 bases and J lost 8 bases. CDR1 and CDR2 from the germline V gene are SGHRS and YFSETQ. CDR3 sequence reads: CASSSDRETGRTQYF. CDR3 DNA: TGCGCCAGCAGCTCCGACAGGGAGACAGGTCGTACGCAGTATTTT.

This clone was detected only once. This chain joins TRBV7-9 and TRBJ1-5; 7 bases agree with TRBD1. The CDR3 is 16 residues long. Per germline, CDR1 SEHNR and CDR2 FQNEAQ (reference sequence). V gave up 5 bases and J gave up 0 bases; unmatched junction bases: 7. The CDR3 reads CASSTSTGPSNQPQHF. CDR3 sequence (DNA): TGTGCCAGCAGCACCTCGACAGGGCCTAGCAATCAGCCCCAGCATTTT.

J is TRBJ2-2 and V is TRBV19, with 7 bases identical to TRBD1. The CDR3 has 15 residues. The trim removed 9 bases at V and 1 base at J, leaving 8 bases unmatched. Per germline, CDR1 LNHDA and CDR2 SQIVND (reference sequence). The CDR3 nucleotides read TGTGCCAGCAGGACAGGACACTGGAACACCGGGGAGCTGTTTTTT. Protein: CASRTGHWNTGELFF.

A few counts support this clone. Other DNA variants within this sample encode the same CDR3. CDR3 coding DNA: TGTGCCAGCAGCGTAGTTGAGGAAACTGAAGCTTTCTTT. It yields the protein CASSVVEETEAFF. The rearrangement joins TRBV9 to TRBJ1-1; unclear D gene. The CDR3 is 13 residues long. Trimming removed 0 bases from V and 5 bases from J, with 8 bases in between. Germline V CDR1 and CDR2: SGDLS, YYNGEE.

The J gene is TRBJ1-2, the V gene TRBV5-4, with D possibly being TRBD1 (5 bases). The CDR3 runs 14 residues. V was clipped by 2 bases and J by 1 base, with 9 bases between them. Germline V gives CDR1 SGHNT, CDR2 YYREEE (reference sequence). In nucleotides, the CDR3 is TGTGCCAGCAGCTTTGGGGGGGATAACTATGGCTACACCTTC. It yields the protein CASSFGGDNYGYTF. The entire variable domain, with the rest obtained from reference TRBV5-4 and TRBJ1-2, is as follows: ETGVTQSPTHLIKTRGQQVTLRCSSQSGHNTVSWYQQALGQGPQFIFQYYREEENGRGNFPPRFSGLQFPNYSSELNVNALELDDSALYLCASSFGGDNYGYTFGSGTRLTVV.

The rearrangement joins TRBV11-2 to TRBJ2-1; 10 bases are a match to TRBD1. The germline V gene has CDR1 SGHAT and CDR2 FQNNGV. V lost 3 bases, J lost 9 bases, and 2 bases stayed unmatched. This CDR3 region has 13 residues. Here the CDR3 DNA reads TGTGCCAGCAGCTTTGGACAGGGGGGTGAGCAGTTCTTC. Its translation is CASSFGQGGEQFF.

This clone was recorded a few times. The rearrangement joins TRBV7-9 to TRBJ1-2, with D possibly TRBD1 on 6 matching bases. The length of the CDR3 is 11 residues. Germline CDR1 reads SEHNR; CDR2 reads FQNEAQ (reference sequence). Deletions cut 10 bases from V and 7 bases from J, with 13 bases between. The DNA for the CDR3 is TGTGCCATTACAGGGTCGGGTGGCTACACCTTC. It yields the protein CAITGSGGYTF.

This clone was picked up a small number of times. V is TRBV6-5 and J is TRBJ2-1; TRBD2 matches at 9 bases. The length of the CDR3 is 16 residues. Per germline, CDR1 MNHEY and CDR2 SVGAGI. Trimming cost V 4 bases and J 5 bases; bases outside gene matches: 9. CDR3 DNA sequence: TGTGCCAGCAGTTCCCCCGCGGAGCGGGGGGACAATGAGCAGTTCTTC. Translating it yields CASSSPAERGDNEQFF.

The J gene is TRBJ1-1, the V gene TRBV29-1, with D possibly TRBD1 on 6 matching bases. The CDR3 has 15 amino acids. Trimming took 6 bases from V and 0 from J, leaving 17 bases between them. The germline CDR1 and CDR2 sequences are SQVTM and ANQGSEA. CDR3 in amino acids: CSVAYRAPMNTEAFF. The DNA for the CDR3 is TGCAGCGTCGCCTACAGGGCACCTATGAACACTGAAGCTTTCTTT.

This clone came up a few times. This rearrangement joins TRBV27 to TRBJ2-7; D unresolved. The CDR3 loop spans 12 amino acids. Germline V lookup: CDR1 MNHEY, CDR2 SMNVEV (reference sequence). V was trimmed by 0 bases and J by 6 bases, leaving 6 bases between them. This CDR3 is CASSLSAGEQYF. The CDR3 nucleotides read TGTGCCAGCAGTTTATCAGCTGGCGAGCAGTACTTC.

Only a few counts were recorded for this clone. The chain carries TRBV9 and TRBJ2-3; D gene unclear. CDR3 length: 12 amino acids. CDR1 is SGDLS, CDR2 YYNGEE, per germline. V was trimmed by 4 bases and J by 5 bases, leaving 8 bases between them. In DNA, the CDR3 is TGTGCCAGCAGCCCGCGACTAGATACGCAGTATTTT. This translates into CASSPRLDTQYF.

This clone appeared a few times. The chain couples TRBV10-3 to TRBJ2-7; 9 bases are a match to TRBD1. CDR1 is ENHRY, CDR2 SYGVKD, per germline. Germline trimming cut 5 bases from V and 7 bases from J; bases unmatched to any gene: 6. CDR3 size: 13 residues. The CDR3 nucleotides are TGTGCCATCAGTCGGGACAGGGAACGGGAGCAGTACTTC. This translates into CAISRDREREQYF.